A selection of T cell receptor beta chains follows, all from one sample in a study of T-cell memory formation after mild COVID-19. TCRdb analysed the 5' RACE reads with MiXCR anew, one entry per CDR3 protein. The repertoire holds 200,000 to 300,000 distinct CDR3 sequences, with over 15% as singletons. The specimen was PBMCs or a T cell subset sorted from them (not recorded which). Receptors were obtained from a man between 18 and 35 years old who had mild COVID-19 (a few samples of this study predate the infection). Cell type and time point are not known. Each CDR3 is given without its conserved first and last residue. The order of the fields is J gene, V gene, D gene, CDR3 protein. A D gene is named only where the DNA matches it firmly.

TRBJ2-1	TRBV6-6	TRBD1	ASRIQGAYNEQF
TRBJ2-1	TRBV4-3	NA	ASSPGTARYNEQF
TRBJ2-5	TRBV29-1	NA	SVVQGETQY
TRBJ2-1	TRBV5-1	NA	ASSRQSQNNEQF
TRBJ1-1	TRBV29-1	NA	SAPPVIDMNTEAF
TRBJ1-5	TRBV6-5	NA	ASKTGPFQPQH
TRBJ1-5	TRBV20-1	NA	SASHSGQPQH
TRBJ2-3	TRBV7-3	NA	ASSLSPRDTQY
TRBJ2-7	TRBV7-3	TRBD2	ASSPGLAGGTGREQY
TRBJ1-6	TRBV4-3	NA	ASSQDPGFRDSPSPLH
TRBJ2-1	TRBV20-1	NA	SARVASFIPSSYNEQF
TRBJ1-1	TRBV4-3	NA	ASSQEKTESNTEAF
TRBJ2-2	TRBV5-1	NA	ASSLTQETGELF
TRBJ1-1	TRBV11-2	NA	ASVGWGNTEAF
TRBJ2-1	TRBV5-1	TRBD2	ASSYRAGASSYNEQF
TRBJ2-1	TRBV7-9	NA	ASSDPDSSYNEQF
TRBJ2-2	TRBV3-1	TRBD2	ASSLVGLAGVEGTGELF
TRBJ2-5	TRBV5-4	TRBD1	ASSLKDRGRETQY
TRBJ2-1	TRBV11-2	TRBD2	ASSALLAEQF
TRBJ2-7	TRBV20-1	NA	SAPTGIHEQY
TRBJ1-6	TRBV4-3	NA	ASSQAVNSYNSPLH
TRBJ2-2	TRBV5-1	TRBD1	ASSWTGKNTGELF
TRBJ1-2	TRBV7-3	NA	ASSLTSGEGYT
TRBJ2-3	TRBV12-3/TRBV12-4	NA	ASSLRTMPDTQY
TRBJ2-7	TRBV4-1	NA	ASSQAPGVYEQY
TRBJ1-1	TRBV6-1	NA	ASRPTPNTEAF
TRBJ2-1	TRBV10-3	TRBD1	AISQTGRDEQF
TRBJ2-6	TRBV2	NA	ASSEAPRGANVLT
TRBJ1-1	TRBV6-1	NA	ATPSPGGSTEAF
TRBJ1-3	TRBV4-2	NA	ASSQAGIGNTIY
TRBJ1-6	TRBV20-1	NA	SATVGAVWGSSPLH
TRBJ1-1	TRBV14	NA	ASSLSWAVNTEAF
TRBJ2-3	TRBV7-3	TRBD2	ASSSLAGGTDTQY
TRBJ2-1	TRBV6-6	TRBD1	ASRNGQGTYNEQF
TRBJ1-2	TRBV9	TRBD1	ASSVATGASYT
TRBJ1-5	TRBV6-4	NA	ASSGEAGNQPQH
TRBJ2-1	TRBV6-6	NA	ASSLPFPAIVV
TRBJ1-4	TRBV7-9	NA	ASSLRGQGYEKLF
TRBJ2-1	TRBV6-2/TRBV6-3	TRBD1	ASRPRGRPYNEQF
TRBJ2-1	TRBV7-2	NA	ASSLWTANEQF
TRBJ1-4	TRBV7-9	NA	ASSLGSSEKLF
TRBJ2-3	TRBV6-6	TRBD2	ASSDSTSGGADTQY
TRBJ1-1	TRBV19	NA	ASSIGSGRGNTEAF
TRBJ2-3	TRBV4-3	TRBD2	ASSQVNFSRFSGGVDTQY
TRBJ2-1	TRBV11-2	TRBD2	ASSRTSGGAYNEQF
TRBJ2-2	TRBV5-1	NA	ASSLGLDTGELF
TRBJ2-3	TRBV10-1	TRBD2	ASSGRTSGDTDTQY
TRBJ2-3	TRBV7-7	NA	ASSSGPSTDTQY
TRBJ2-1	TRBV3-1	NA	ASSQDGGNEQF
TRBJ1-1	TRBV12-3/TRBV12-4	NA	ASSWYGAGTEAF
TRBJ2-3	TRBV29-1	NA	SVEPWGDTQY
TRBJ1-5	TRBV29-1	TRBD1	SVGQGARDQPQH
TRBJ2-3	TRBV7-2	NA	ASSPDIRTDTQY
TRBJ2-6	TRBV9	NA	ASSVRGASGANVLT
TRBJ2-6	TRBV5-1	NA	ASSLGPISGANVLT